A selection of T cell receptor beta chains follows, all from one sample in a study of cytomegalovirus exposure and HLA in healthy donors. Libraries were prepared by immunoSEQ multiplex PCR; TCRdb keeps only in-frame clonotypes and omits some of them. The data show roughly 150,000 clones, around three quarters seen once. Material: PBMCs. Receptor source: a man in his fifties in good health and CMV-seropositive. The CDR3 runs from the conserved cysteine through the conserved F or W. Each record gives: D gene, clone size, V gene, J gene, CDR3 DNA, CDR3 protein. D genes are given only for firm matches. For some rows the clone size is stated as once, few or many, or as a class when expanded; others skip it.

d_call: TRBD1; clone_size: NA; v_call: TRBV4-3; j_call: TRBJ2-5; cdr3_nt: TGCGCCAGCAGCCAAGAAAGGGGACAGGGGCTCGAGACCCAGTACTTC; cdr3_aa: CASSQERGQGLETQYF
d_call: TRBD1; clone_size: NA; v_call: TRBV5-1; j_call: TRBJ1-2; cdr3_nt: TGCGCCAGCAGCTTGGCCACGGGACAGATTTATGGCTACACCTTC; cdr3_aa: CASSLATGQIYGYTF
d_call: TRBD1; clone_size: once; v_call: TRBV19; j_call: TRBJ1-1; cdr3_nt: TGTGCCAGTAGTCAAAGACAGGGAGGCACTGAAGCTTTCTTT; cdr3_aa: CASSQRQGGTEAFF
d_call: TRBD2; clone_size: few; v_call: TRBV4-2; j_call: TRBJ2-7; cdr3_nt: TGTGCCAGCAGCCAAGAAACCCTGCCTAGCGGGGACGCCAACGAGCAGTACTTC; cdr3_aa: CASSQETLPSGDANEQYF
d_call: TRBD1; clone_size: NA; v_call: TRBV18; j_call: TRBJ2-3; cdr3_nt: TGTGCCAGCTCACCACCGACAGGGTGGCCAGATACGCAGTATTTT; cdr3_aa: CASSPPTGWPDTQYF
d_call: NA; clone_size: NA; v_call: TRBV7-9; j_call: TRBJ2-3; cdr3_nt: TGTGCCAGCAGCTTAGGGTTTGGGGGGAGCACAGATACGCAGTATTTT; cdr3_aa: CASSLGFGGSTDTQYF
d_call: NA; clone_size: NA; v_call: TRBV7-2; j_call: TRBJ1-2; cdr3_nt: TGTGCCAGCAGCTTAGTTCCGGGGACTAACTATGGCTACACCTTC; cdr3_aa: CASSLVPGTNYGYTF
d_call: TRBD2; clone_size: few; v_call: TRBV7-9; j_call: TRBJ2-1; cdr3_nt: TGTGCCAGCAGCTTATCTGCCGTTAGCGGGGGGTCCCTCTTGGAGCAGTTCTTC; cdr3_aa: CASSLSAVSGGSLLEQFF
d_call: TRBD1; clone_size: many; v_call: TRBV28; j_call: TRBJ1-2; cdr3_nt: TGTGCCAGCAGTATTCGGGACAGGGGGTCCGGCTACACCTTC; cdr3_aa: CASSIRDRGSGYTF
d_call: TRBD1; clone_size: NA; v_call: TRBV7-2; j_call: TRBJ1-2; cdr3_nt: TGTGCCAGCAGCCACAGGACAGGGGGCGACTATGGCTACACCTTC; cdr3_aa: CASSHRTGGDYGYTF
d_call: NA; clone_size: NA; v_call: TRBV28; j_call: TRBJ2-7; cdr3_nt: TGTGCCAGCAGTTTACTTTTCGGGTCCTACGAGCAGTACTTC; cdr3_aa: CASSLLFGSYEQYF
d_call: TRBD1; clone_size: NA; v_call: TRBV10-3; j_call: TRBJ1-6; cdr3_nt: TGTGCCATCAGTGAGTCGCGACAGGGGGGCTCACCCCTCCACTTT; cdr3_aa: CAISESRQGGSPLHF
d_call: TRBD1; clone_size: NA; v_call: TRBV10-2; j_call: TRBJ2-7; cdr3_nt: TGCGCCAGCAGTGATCCGGGACAGGGCTCCTACGAGCAGTACTTC; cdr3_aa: CASSDPGQGSYEQYF
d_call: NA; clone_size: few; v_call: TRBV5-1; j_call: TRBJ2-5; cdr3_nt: TGCGCCAGCAGCTTCGGTCAGACAAAGGGGGAGACCCAGTACTTC; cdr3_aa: CASSFGQTKGETQYF
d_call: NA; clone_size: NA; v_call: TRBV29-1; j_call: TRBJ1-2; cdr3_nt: TGCAGCGCTGATGGAGTGGACTATGGCTACACCTTC; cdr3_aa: CSADGVDYGYTF
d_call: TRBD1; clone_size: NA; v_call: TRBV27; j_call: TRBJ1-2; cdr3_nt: TGTGCCAGCAGTTTATCGGTCGGCGGGACAGGGGTGGACTATGGCTACACCTTC; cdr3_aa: CASSLSVGGTGVDYGYTF
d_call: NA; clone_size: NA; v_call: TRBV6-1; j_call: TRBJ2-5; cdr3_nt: TGTGCCAGCACTCGGGGGGCGCAGGGTCAAGAGACCCAGTACTTC; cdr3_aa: CASTRGAQGQETQYF
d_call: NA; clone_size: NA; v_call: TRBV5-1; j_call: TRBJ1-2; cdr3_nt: TGCGCCAGCAGCTTGCGTCCGACAACCAACTATGGCTACACCTTC; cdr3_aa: CASSLRPTTNYGYTF
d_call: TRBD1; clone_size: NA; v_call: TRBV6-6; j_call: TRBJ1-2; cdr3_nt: TGTGCCAGCAGAAATCAAGGGGGCGCTAGGTATGGCTACACCTTC; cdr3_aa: CASRNQGGARYGYTF
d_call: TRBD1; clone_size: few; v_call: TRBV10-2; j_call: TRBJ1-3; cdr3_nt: TGCGCCAGCAGGGGACAGGTCATAAACACCATATATTTT; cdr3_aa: CASRGQVINTIYF
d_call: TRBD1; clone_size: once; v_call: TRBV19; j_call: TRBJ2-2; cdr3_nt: TGTGCCAGTAACCCCGGGACAGGGAACACCGGGGAGCTGTTTTTT; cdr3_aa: CASNPGTGNTGELFF
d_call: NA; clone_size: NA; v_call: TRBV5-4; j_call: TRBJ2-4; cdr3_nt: TGTGCCAGCAGCTTGGAAGTCCTACCCAAAAACATTCAGTACTTC; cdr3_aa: CASSLEVLPKNIQYF